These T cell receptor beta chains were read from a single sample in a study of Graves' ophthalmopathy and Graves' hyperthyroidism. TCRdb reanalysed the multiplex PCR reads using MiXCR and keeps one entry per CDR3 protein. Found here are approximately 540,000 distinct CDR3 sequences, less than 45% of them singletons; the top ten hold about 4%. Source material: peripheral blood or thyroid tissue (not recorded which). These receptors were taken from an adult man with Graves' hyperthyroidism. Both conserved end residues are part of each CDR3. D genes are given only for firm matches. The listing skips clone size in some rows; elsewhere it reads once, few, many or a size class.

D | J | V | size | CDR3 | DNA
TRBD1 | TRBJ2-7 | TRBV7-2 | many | CASSLAGQAYEQYF | TGTGCCAGCAGCTTAGCGGGACAGGCTTACGAGCAGTACTTC
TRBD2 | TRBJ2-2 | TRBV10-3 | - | CAGAERGQFTGELFF | TGTGCCGGCGCAGAGCGGGGTCAGTTCACCGGGGAGCTGTTTTTT
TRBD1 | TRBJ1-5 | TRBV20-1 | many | CSATTTGGNNQPQHF | TGCAGTGCTACGACGACAGGGGGGAACAATCAGCCCCAGCATTTT
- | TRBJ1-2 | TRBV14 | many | CASSQQLYGYTF | TGTGCCAGCAGCCAACAGCTCTATGGCTACACCTTC
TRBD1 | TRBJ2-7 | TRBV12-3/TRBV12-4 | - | CASTNRDRGYEQYF | TGTGCCAGCACAAACCGGGACAGGGGCTACGAGCAGTACTTC
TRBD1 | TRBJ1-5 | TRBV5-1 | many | CASRLGTAYNQPQHF | TGCGCCAGCCGACTCGGGACAGCTTATAATCAGCCCCAGCATTTT
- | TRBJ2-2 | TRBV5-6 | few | CASRSSLRDTGELFF | TGTGCCAGCCGATCATCATTAAGGGACACCGGGGAGCTGTTTTTT
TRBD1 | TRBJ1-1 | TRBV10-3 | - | CAVRSRGYTEAFF | TGTGCCGTTAGGAGCAGGGGGTACACTGAAGCTTTCTTT
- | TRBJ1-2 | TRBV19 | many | CAIRRGDHYGF | TGTGCCATCAGGCGGGGAGATCACTATGGCTTC
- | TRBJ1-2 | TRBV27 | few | CASSLYAGNGGYTF | TGTGCCAGCAGTTTATATGCAGGGAACGGTGGCTACACCTTC
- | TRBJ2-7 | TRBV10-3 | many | CAISESIEGYEQYF | TGTGCCATCAGTGAGTCCATAGAGGGCTACGAGCAGTACTTC
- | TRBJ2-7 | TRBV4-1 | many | CASSQGLERYEQYF | TGCGCCAGCAGCCAAGGGCTAGAGAGGTACGAGCAGTACTTC
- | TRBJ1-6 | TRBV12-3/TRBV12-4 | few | CASSFGGAYSPLHF | TGTGCCAGCAGTTTTGGGGGGGCTTATTCACCCCTCCACTTT
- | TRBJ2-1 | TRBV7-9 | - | CASGLYSSEQFF | TGTGCCAGCGGTCTTTATAGCAGTGAGCAGTTCTTC
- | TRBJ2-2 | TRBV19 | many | CASGYVRELFF | TGTGCCAGTGGGTACGTCCGGGAGCTGTTTTTT
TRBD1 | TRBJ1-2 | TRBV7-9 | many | CASSSPPKGAGYGYTF | TGTGCCAGCAGCTCCCCCCCCAAGGGGGCAGGGTATGGCTACACCTTC
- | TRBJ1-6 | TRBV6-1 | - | CASSDNGGKGQPLHF | TGTGCCAGCAGTGATAATGGGGGTAAAGGTCAGCCCCTCCACTTT
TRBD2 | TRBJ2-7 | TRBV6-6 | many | CASSSRTSGNSYEQYF | TGTGCCAGCAGTTCCCGGACTAGCGGGAACTCCTACGAGCAGTACTTC
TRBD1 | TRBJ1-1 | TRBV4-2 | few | CASSQEGQTLNTEAFF | TGTGCCAGCAGCCAAGAGGGACAGACCCTGAACACTGAAGCTTTCTTT
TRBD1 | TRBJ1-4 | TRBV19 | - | CASRRGTGGLGKLFF | TGTGCCAGTAGACGCGGGACAGGGGGCCTTGGGAAACTGTTTTTT
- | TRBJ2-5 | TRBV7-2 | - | CASSLAGGAATRYF | TGTGCCAGCAGCTTAGCAGGGGGGGCGGCCACCCGGTACTTC
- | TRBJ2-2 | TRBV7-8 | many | CASSLNNRVGELFF | TGTGCCAGCAGCTTGAATAACAGGGTCGGGGAGCTGTTTTTT
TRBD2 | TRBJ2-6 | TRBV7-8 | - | CASSYPLAGDPGAKVLTF | TGTGCCAGCAGCTACCCACTAGCGGGAGATCCTGGGGCCAAAGTCCTGACTTTC
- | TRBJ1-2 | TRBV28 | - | CASSFNSANYGYTF | TGTGCCAGCAGTTTTAATTCCGCTAACTATGGCTACACCTTC
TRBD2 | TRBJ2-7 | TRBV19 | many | CASSRSGRLSEQYF | TGTGCCAGTAGTCGTAGCGGGAGGTTGAGCGAGCAGTACTTC
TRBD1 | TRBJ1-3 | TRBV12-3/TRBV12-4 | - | CASSGGTATSGNTIYF | TGTGCCAGCAGTGGTGGGACAGCCACCTCTGGAAACACCATATATTTT
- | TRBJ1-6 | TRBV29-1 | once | CSVVRRLPLHF | TGCAGCGTTGTGCGGCGGCTACCCCTCCACTTT
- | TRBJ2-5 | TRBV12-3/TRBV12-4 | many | CASSLDTQETQYF | TGTGCCAGCAGTCTAGACACCCAAGAGACCCAGTACTTC
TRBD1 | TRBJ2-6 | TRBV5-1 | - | CASSLSRTGSGANVLTF | TGCGCCAGCAGCTTGTCCCGGACAGGCTCTGGGGCCAACGTCCTGACTTTC
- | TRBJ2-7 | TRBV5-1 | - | CASSALLAPYF | TGCGCCAGCAGCGCCCTCCTAGCGCCGTACTTC
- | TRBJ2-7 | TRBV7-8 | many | CASGEEAGYYEQYF | TGTGCCAGCGGGGAGGAAGCGGGTTATTACGAGCAGTACTTC
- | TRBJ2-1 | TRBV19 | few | CASSVRGSYNEQFF | TGTGCCAGTAGTGTAAGGGGGTCCTACAATGAGCAGTTCTTC
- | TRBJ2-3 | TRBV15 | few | CATSRGYDTQYF | TGTGCCACCAGCAGAGGTTACGATACGCAGTATTTT
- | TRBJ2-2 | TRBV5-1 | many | CASSSLDTGELFF | TGCGCCAGCAGCTCCCTCGACACCGGGGAGCTGTTTTTT
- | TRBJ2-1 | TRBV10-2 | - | CASSESWQEGHNEQFF | TGCGCCAGCAGCGAGTCGTGGCAGGAGGGACACAATGAGCAGTTCTTC
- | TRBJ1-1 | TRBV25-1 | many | CASSGRSRGYMNTEAFF | TGTGCCAGCAGTGGACGTAGTAGGGGGTACATGAACACTGAAGCTTTCTTT
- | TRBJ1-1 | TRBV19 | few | CASWGRDGNTEAFF | TGTGCCAGTTGGGGCCGGGACGGCAACACTGAAGCTTTCTTT
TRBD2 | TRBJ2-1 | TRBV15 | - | CATSGGLVYNEQFF | TGTGCCACCAGCGGGGGACTAGTGTACAATGAGCAGTTCTTC
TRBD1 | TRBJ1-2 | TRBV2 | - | CASSEDRGRPDGYTF | TGTGCCAGCAGTGAGGACAGGGGGCGGCCGGATGGCTACACCTTC
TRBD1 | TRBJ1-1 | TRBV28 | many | CASRPDRGANTEAFF | TGTGCCAGCAGACCGGACAGGGGTGCGAACACTGAAGCTTTCTTT